This T cell receptor (beta chain) came from a study of CD8 T cells in Susac syndrome. This CDR3 is 14 amino acids long. Germline lookup yields CDR1 SGHNT and CDR2 YYREEE (reference sequence). The V segment lost 5 bases and the J segment 4 bases; nucleotides outside the gene matches: 7. An amount of RNA that ranged from roughly 0.5 to 1 ug was reverse transcribed with random hexamers. MiXCR was run by TCRdb on the immunoSEQ multiplex PCR reads, yielding one entry per CDR3 protein. Of about 140,000 distinct CDR3 sequences listed, just under 95% were seen once; the top ten hold about 0.18%. The rearrangement joins TRBV5-4 to TRBJ1-2; 8 nucleotides align to TRBD1. The clonotype was recovered from a human donor with Susac syndrome. Sequencing used CD8+ T cells from PBMCs. The CDR3 protein is CASRSGQGIYGYTF. CDR3 in DNA: TGTGCCAGCAGGTCCGGACAGGGTATCTATGGCTACACCTTC.